This TCR beta chain was recovered during a study of blood T cell repertoires in COVID-19. Looking at the study overall: PBMCs, B-cell-depleted T cells, or T cells were the source of the cDNA or gDNA that made up the material.

This clone was counted once. The table came from immunoSEQ multiplex PCR; TCRdb's copy has only in-frame clones and leaves some out. The sample has around 200,000 clones, 79% seen once. The CDR3 has 16 amino acids. CDR1 is KGHSH, CDR2 LQKENI, per germline. The V gene end was trimmed by 4 bases and the J gene end by 4 bases; junction bases not matched to a gene: 3. The V gene is TRBV18, the J gene TRBJ2-2; 13 positions match TRBD2. Sequenced material: peripheral blood. This receptor was obtained from a woman between 40 and 55 years old with COVID-19, enrolled during active disease. This CDR3 reads CASSLGLAGVTGELFF. Here the CDR3 DNA reads TGTGCCAGCTCACTCGGACTAGCGGGAGTCACCGGGGAGCTGTTTTTT.